The 16 T cell receptor beta chains reported below all come from one sample, sequenced in a study of Ad26.COV2.S vaccination and SARS-CoV-2 variants. TCRdb keeps only in-frame clones here, not all; method: immunoSEQ multiplex PCR. The sample comprises about 680,000 clones, 70% to 90% of which are singletons, and approximately 1.5% rests with the top ten. Treatment of the sample: around 19 received Ad26.COV2.S at low or high dose, single or two shots; several received placebo; per-sample allocation not given. The samples were gathered on day 63 after the first injection of vaccine or placebo. Sequenced here: peripheral blood, sampled in a trial of Ad26.COV2.S vaccine versus placebo. These receptors all come from a person aged 18 to 65 who received the Ad26.COV2.S COVID-19 vaccine or a placebo.

The chain joins TRBV4-1 to TRBJ1-1; possible D gene TRBD1, 5 bases. CDR1 MGHRA and CDR2 YSYEKL come from the germline V gene. Trimming pared 0 bases from V and 7 bases from J, leaving 9 bases between. CDR3 length: 13 residues. CDR3 nucleotides: TGCGCCAGCAGCCAAGATAACGGGGGTGAAGCTTTCTTT. Protein: CASSQDNGGEAFF.

The CDR3, as DNA: TGTGCCAGCAGCCTTTCGGGGGTCTCCTACGAGCAGTACTTC. It encodes CASSLSGVSYEQYF. The chain combines TRBV3-1 (or the pseudogene TRBV3-2) with TRBJ2-7, with D perhaps matching TRBD2 (6 bases). This CDR3 contains 14 residues. Looked up from germline, CDR1 is LGHDT and CDR2 is YNNKEL (reference sequence). Trimming pared 4 bases from V and 0 bases from J, leaving 10 bases between.

This chain joins TRBV5-4 and TRBJ2-3; 10 bases fit TRBD2. The V and J ends lost 4 bases and 4 bases, in that order; junction bases with no gene match: 6. CDR3 length: 15 amino acids. Germline CDR1 and CDR2: SGHNT and YYREEE (reference sequence). CDR3 DNA: TGTGCCAGCAGCCCTAGCGGGAGATTCTCAGATACGCAGTATTTT. Encoded protein: CASSPSGRFSDTQYF. Full variable domain (missing parts from reference TRBV5-4 and TRBJ2-3): ETGVTQSPTHLIKTRGQQVTLRCSSQSGHNTVSWYQQALGQGPQFIFQYYREEENGRGNFPPRFSGLQFPNYSSELNVNALELDDSALYLCASSPSGRFSDTQYFGPGTRLTVL.

This chain connects TRBV29-1 to TRBJ1-4; D remains unclear. The V gene lost 6 bases and the J gene lost 0 bases, with 11 bases spanning the gap. Germline lookup yields CDR1 SQVTM and CDR2 ANQGSEA. There are 14 residues in the CDR3. CDR3 protein: CSVSQVATNEKLFF. The CDR3 nucleotides read TGCAGCGTCTCCCAGGTTGCAACTAATGAAAAACTGTTTTTT.

The CDR3 nucleotides are TGTGCCAGCAGCTACCCTGGCGGGACCACCGGGGAGCTGTTTTTT. Protein product: CASSYPGGTTGELFF. J is TRBJ2-2 and V is TRBV3-1 (or the pseudogene TRBV3-2), with D possibly matching TRBD2 (6 bases). The CDR3 spans 15 residues. Trimming removed 5 bases from V and 4 bases from J, with 14 bases in between. The V gene's germline CDR1 is LGHDT and CDR2 YNNKEL (reference sequence).

This clone was seen once. The chain is built from TRBV30 and TRBJ2-1; TRBD2 might be the D (6 bases). The CDR3 spans 8 residues. Per germline, CDR1 GTSNPN and CDR2 SVGIG (reference sequence). The V end was cut by 7 bases, the J end by 12 bases, with 7 bases between. CDR3 amino acids: CASEGQFF. Here the CDR3 DNA reads TGTGCCTCGGAGGGGCAGTTCTTC.

The chain recombines TRBV15 with TRBJ2-5; the match to TRBD1 covers 8 bases. The CDR3 spans 14 residues. V lost 3 bases and J lost 5; bases outside the gene matches: 5. Germline loops: CDR1 LNHNV, CDR2 YYDKDF (reference sequence). Here the CDR3 reads CATSSRTGWETQYF. CDR3 coding DNA: TGTGCCACCAGCAGTCGGACAGGGTGGGAGACCCAGTACTTC. Using reference TRBV15 and TRBJ2-5 for the parts outside the CDR3, the full variable domain is DAMVIQNPRYQVTQFGKPVTLSCSQTLNHNVMYWYQQKSSQAPKLLFHYYDKDFNNEADTPDNFQSRRPNTSFCFLDIRSPGLGDTAMYLCATSSRTGWETQYFGPGTRLLVL.

The chain recombines TRBV7-2 with TRBJ2-7, with 7 bases fitting TRBD2. The CDR3 consists of 12 residues. Looked up from germline, CDR1 is SGHTA and CDR2 is FQGNSA. The trim removed 5 bases at V and 5 bases at J, leaving 3 bases unmatched. CDR3 nucleotides: TGTGCCAGCAGCGCAAGCGGGGACGAGCAGTACTTC. Protein product: CASSASGDEQYF.

The chain is built from TRBV7-8 and TRBJ2-3; TRBD2 aligns across 14 bases. V shed 5 bases and J 4 bases; nucleotides not matched to a gene: 11. The CDR3 is 18 residues long. Per the germline V gene, CDR1 is SGHVS and CDR2 is FQNEAQ. This CDR3 reads CASSHGTSGGLPSDTQYF. CDR3 coding DNA: TGTGCCAGCAGCCACGGGACTAGCGGGGGCCTTCCTTCAGATACGCAGTATTTT.

CDR3 in amino acids: CASSFRDSYTQYF. The DNA for the CDR3 is TGTGCCAGCAGTTTCCGGGACTCTTATACGCAGTATTTT. The rearrangement links TRBV5-4 to TRBJ2-3, with D tentatively TRBD2 (6 bases). Germline V gene lookup returns CDR1 SGHNT and CDR2 YYREEE (reference sequence). Trimming took 5 bases from V and 7 from J, leaving 14 bases between them. This CDR3 has 13 residues.

CDR3 in DNA: TGTGCCAGCAGTTACGGGGGCGGGTTCCAAGAGACCCAGTACTTC. Its translation is CASSYGGGFQETQYF. V is TRBV6-5 and J is TRBJ2-5, with D maybe TRBD1 (6 bases). V was trimmed by 2 bases and J by 1 base, leaving 11 bases between them. Germline V gene sequence: CDR1 MNHEY, CDR2 SVGAGI. The CDR3 is 15 amino acids.

V usage is TRBV30 and J usage is TRBJ2-5, with D perhaps matching TRBD2 (7 bases). CDR1 is GTSNPN and CDR2 is SVGIG in the germline V gene (reference sequence). The V end was cut by 2 bases, the J end by 0 bases, with 16 bases between. The CDR3 consists of 16 residues. The DNA for the CDR3 is TGTGCCTGGAGTCGAGGGGGGGCCTTGTACCAAGAGACCCAGTACTTC. It codes for CAWSRGGALYQETQYF.

This chain joins TRBV5-1 and TRBJ1-2, with TRBD1 matching 10 bases. With 3 bases clipped from V and 2 bases from J, the junction kept 4 bases outside the gene matches. CDR3 size: 15 residues. Germline V lookup: CDR1 SGHRS, CDR2 YFSETQ. CDR3 sequence: CASSSDRGKNYGYTF. The CDR3 nucleotides read TGCGCCAGCAGCTCGGACAGGGGGAAAAACTATGGCTACACCTTC.

This chain connects TRBV29-1 to TRBJ1-2, with 7 bases matching TRBD1. The CDR3 consists of 13 residues. Trimming removed 5 bases from V and 4 bases from J; junction bases left unmatched: 7. Germline lookup yields CDR1 SQVTM and CDR2 ANQGSEA. CDR3: CSVSRDSVYGYTF. The CDR3 nucleotides read TGCAGCGTTTCCCGGGACAGTGTCTATGGCTACACCTTC.

The chain joins TRBV5-1 to TRBJ2-3; 8 positions match TRBD2. Germline V CDR1 and CDR2: SGHRS, YFSETQ. The V gene end was trimmed by 3 bases and the J gene end by 3 bases; junction bases not matched to a gene: 6. The CDR3 spans 15 residues. CDR3 protein: CASSWRGDGTDTQYF. DNA of the CDR3: TGCGCCAGCAGCTGGCGGGGGGATGGGACAGATACGCAGTATTTT. Together with reference TRBV5-1 and TRBJ2-3, the CDR3 gives the full variable domain: KAGVTQTPRYLIKTRGQQVTLSCSPISGHRSVSWYQQTPGQGLQFLFEYFSETQRNKGNFPGRFSGRQFSNSRSEMNVSTLELGDSALYLCASSWRGDGTDTQYFGPGTRLTVL.

The V call is TRBV18, the J call TRBJ1-2; D gene unclear. Per germline, CDR1 KGHSH and CDR2 LQKENI. The CDR3 has 14 residues. Trimming cost V 0 bases and J 8 bases, with 13 bases left between them. The CDR3 spells CASSPPERVGGYTF. CDR3 sequence (DNA): TGTGCCAGCTCACCACCGGAGAGGGTAGGAGGCTACACCTTC. The complete variable domain, with remaining parts taken from reference TRBV18 and TRBJ1-2, reads NAGVMQNPRHLVRRRGQEARLRCSPMKGHSHVYWYRQLPEEGLKFMVYLQKENIIDESGMPKERFSAEFPKEGPSILRIQQVVRGDSAAYFCASSPPERVGGYTFGSGTRLTVV.